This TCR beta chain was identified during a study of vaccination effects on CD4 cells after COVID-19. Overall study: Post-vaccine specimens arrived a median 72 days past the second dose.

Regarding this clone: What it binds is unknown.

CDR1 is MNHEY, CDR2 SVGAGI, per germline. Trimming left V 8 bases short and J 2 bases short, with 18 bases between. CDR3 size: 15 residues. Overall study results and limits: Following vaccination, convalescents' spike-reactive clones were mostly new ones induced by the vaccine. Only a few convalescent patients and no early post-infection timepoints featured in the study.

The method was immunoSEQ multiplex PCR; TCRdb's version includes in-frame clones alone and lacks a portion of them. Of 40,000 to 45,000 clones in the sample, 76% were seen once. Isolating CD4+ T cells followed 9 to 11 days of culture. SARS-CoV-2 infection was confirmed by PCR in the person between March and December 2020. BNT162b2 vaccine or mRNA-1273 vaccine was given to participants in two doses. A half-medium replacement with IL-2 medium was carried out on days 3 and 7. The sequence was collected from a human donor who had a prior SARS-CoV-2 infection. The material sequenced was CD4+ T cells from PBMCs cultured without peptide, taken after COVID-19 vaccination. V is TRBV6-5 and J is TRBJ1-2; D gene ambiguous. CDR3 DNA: TGTGCCAGCCAGCCCCCCGTAACAGTCAACTATGGCTACACCTTC. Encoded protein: CASQPPVTVNYGYTF.